The clone carrying this T cell receptor (beta chain) has a count of ten or more. The authors amplified TCR beta CDR3 regions from RNA transcripts. Second-round multiplex PCR came after first-round RT-PCR with HTBI primers. TCRdb itself ran the multiplex PCR reads through MiXCR, one entry per CDR3 protein. The repertoire has 400,000 to 450,000 distinct CDR3 sequences, under 25% of them found once; the top ten carry around 3%. Germline trimming cut 5 bases from V and 7 bases from J; bases unmatched to any gene: 5. CDR3 size: 15 residues. Germline lookup yields CDR1 SGHVS and CDR2 FQNEAQ. The data derive from a study of Graves' ophthalmopathy and Graves' hyperthyroidism.

The V and J genes are TRBV7-8 and TRBJ2-2; 12 positions match TRBD2. This sequence was found in a woman between 18 and 29 years old with stable Graves' hyperthyroidism. The sequenced material came from peripheral blood. The CDR3 nucleotides read TGTGCCAGCAGCCGACTAGCGGGAGAGGTCGGGGAGCTGTTTTTT. Amino acid sequence: CASSRLAGEVGELFF. The whole variable domain, remainder taken from reference TRBV7-8 and TRBJ2-2, is GAGVSQSPRYKVAKRGQDVALRCDPISGHVSLFWYQQALGQGPEFLTYFQNEAQLDKSGLPSDRFFAERPEGSVSTLKIQRTQQEDSAVYLCASSRLAGEVGELFFGEGSRLTVL.